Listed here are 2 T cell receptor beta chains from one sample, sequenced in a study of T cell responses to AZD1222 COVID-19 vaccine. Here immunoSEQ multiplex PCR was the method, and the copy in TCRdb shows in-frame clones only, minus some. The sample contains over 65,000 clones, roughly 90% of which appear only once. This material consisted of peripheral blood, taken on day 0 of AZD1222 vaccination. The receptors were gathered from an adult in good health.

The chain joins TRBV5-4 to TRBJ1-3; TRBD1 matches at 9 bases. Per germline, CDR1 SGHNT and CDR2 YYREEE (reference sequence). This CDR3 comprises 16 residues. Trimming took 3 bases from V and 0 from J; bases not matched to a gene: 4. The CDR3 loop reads CASSWGQGVSGNTIYF. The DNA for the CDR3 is TGTGCCAGCAGCTGGGGACAGGGAGTCTCTGGAAACACCATATATTTT.

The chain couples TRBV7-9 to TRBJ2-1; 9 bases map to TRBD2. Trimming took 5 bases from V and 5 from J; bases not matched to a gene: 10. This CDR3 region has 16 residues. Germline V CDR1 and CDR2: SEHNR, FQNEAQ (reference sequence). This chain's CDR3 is CASSKTRAGGHNEQFF. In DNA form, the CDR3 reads TGTGCCAGCAGCAAGACCCGTGCGGGAGGGCACAATGAGCAGTTCTTC.